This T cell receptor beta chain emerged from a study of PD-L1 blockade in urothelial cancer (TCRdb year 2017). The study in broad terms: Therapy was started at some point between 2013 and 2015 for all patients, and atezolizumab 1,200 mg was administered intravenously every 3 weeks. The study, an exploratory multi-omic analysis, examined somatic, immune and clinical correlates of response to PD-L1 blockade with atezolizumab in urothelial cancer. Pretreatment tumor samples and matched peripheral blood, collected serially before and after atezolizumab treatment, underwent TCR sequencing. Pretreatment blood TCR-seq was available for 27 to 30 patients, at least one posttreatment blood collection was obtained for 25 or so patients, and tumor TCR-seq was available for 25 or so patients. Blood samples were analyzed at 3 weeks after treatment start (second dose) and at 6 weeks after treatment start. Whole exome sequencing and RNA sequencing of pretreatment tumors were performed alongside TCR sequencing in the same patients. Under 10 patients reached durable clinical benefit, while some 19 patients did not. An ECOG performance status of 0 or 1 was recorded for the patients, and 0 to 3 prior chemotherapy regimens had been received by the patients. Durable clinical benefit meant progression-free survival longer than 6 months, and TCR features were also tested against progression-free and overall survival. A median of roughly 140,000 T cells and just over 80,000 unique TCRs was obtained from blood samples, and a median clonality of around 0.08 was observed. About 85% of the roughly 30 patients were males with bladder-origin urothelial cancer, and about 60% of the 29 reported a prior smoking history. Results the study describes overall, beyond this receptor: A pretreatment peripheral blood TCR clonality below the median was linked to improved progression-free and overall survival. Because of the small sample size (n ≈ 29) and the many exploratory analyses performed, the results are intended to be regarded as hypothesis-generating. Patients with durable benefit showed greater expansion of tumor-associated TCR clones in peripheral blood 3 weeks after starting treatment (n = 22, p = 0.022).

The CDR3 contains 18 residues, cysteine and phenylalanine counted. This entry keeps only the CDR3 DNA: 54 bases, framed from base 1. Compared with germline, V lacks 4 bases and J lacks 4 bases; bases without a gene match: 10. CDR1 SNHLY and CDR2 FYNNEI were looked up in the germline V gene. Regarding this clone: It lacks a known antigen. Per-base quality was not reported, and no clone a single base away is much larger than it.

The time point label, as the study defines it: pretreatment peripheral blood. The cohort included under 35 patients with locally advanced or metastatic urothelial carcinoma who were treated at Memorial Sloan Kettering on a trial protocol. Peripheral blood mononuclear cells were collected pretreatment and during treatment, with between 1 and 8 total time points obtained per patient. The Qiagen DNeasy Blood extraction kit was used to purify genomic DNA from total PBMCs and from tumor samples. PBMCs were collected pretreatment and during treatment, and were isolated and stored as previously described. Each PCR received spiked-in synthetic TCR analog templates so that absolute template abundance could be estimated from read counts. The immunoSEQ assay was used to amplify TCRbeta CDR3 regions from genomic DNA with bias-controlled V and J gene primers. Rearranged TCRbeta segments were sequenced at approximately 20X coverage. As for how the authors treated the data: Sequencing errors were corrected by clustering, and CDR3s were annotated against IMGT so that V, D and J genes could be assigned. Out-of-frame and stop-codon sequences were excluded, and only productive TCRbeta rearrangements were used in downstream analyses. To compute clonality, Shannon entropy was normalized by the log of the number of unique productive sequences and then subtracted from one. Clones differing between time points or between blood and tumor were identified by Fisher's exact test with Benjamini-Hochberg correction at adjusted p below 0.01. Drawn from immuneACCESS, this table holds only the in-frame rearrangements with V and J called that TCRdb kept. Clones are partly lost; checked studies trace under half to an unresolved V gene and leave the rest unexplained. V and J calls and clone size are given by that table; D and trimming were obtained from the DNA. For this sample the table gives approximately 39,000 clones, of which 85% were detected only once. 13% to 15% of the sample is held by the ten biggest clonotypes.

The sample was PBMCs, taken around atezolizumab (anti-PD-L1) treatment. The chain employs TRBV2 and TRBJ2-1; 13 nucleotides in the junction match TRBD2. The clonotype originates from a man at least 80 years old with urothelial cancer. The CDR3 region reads CASSGRLAGGPGYNEQFF. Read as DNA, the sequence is TGTGCCAGCAGTGGCCGACTAGCGGGAGGCCCGGGGTACAATGAGCAGTTCTTC.